This TCR beta chain was sequenced for a study of T cell responses to AZD1222 COVID-19 vaccine. Data came from immunoSEQ multiplex PCR; TCRdb stores just in-frame clones and leaves some out. The repertoire holds 160,000 or so clones, with approximately 89% as singletons. V lost 5 bases to trimming and J lost 1 base; unmatched junction nucleotides: 4. The CDR3 loop spans 15 amino acids. CDR1 and CDR2 (germline): SGHAT, FQNNGV. J is TRBJ2-3 and V is TRBV11-2, with TRBD2 matching over 9 bases. The receptor was isolated from an adult in good health. This sample comprised peripheral blood, obtained on day 0 of AZD1222 vaccination. The CDR3 DNA reads as TGTGCCAGCAGCCAGACTAGCGGACGCACAGATACGCAGTATTTT. As protein: CASSQTSGRTDTQYF.